A selection of T cell receptor beta chains follows, all from one sample in a study of STAT5B mutations in CD4+ large granular lymphocyte leukemia. Sequencing used immunoSEQ multiplex PCR; TCRdb keeps in-frame clones, though not all of them. In the table there are over 8,000 clones, approximately 83% of which are singletons. The source material was PBMCs. These TCRs come from a man aged 55 to 70 with CD4+ T-cell large granular lymphocyte leukemia. Each CDR3 is given with its conserved first and last residue. Fields, in order: D gene, clone size, J gene, V gene, CDR3 DNA, CDR3 protein. A D gene is named only where the DNA matches it firmly. The size of a clone is reported for some rows only, either as once, few or many, or as a class for expanded clones.

d_call: TRBD1
clone_size: NA
j_call: TRBJ1-1
v_call: TRBV19
cdr3_nt: TGTGCCAGTAGTATGTGGAGACAGGGGGTAACGAACACTGAAGCTTTCTTT
cdr3_aa: CASSMWRQGVTNTEAFF

d_call: NA
clone_size: NA
j_call: TRBJ1-5
v_call: TRBV14
cdr3_nt: TGTGCCAGCAGCCCCGGGACCCGGAATCAGCCCCAGCATTTT
cdr3_aa: CASSPGTRNQPQHF

d_call: NA
clone_size: NA
j_call: TRBJ2-1
v_call: TRBV7-3
cdr3_nt: TGTGCCAGCAGCTCTTACCAACTAGCAAATGAGCAGTTCTTC
cdr3_aa: CASSSYQLANEQFF

d_call: TRBD2
clone_size: NA
j_call: TRBJ2-3
v_call: TRBV5-1
cdr3_nt: TGCGCCAGCAGCCCCGGGACTAGCGGTACTCGCACAGATACGCAGTATTTT
cdr3_aa: CASSPGTSGTRTDTQYF

d_call: NA
clone_size: once
j_call: TRBJ1-4
v_call: TRBV27
cdr3_nt: TGTGCCAGCAGTCCGATCAGACAGGACCCATCTAATGAAAAACTGTTTTTT
cdr3_aa: CASSPIRQDPSNEKLFF

d_call: TRBD1
clone_size: NA
j_call: TRBJ2-4
v_call: TRBV6-4
cdr3_nt: TGTGCCAGCAGTCCAGGACAGGGTGGTCCGAACATTCAGTACTTC
cdr3_aa: CASSPGQGGPNIQYF

d_call: TRBD1
clone_size: NA
j_call: TRBJ2-7
v_call: TRBV7-6
cdr3_nt: TGTGCCAGCAGCTTAGCGCCGGGACAGGGAAACGAGCAGTACTTC
cdr3_aa: CASSLAPGQGNEQYF

d_call: NA
clone_size: medium-sized
j_call: TRBJ2-1
v_call: TRBV28
cdr3_nt: TGTGCCAGCAAACTACGGGGGGCCAATGAGCAGTTCTTC
cdr3_aa: CASKLRGANEQFF

d_call: NA
clone_size: once
j_call: TRBJ2-2
v_call: TRBV2
cdr3_nt: TGTGCCAGCGATCGAAGGGTAACCGGGGAGCTGTTTTTT
cdr3_aa: CASDRRVTGELFF

d_call: TRBD2
clone_size: once
j_call: TRBJ2-7
v_call: TRBV28
cdr3_nt: TGTGCCAGCATCACGGCTAGCGGGTTGAACGAGCAGTACTTC
cdr3_aa: CASITASGLNEQYF

d_call: TRBD2
clone_size: few
j_call: TRBJ2-1
v_call: TRBV6-4
cdr3_nt: TGTGCCAGCAGCCCAGATGGGGCGGGAGGGTCTATATACGAGCAGTTCTTC
cdr3_aa: CASSPDGAGGSIYEQFF

d_call: NA
clone_size: once
j_call: TRBJ2-7
v_call: TRBV28
cdr3_nt: TGTGCCAGCAGTATCGCGAGGGGGGGCGCCGAGCAGTACTTC
cdr3_aa: CASSIARGGAEQYF

d_call: TRBD1
clone_size: NA
j_call: TRBJ1-4
v_call: TRBV13
cdr3_nt: TGTGCCAGCAGCTTAAGATCCGTGTGGGGACAGAGTAATGAAAAACTGTTTTTT
cdr3_aa: CASSLRSVWGQSNEKLFF

d_call: TRBD2
clone_size: NA
j_call: TRBJ2-7
v_call: TRBV7-2
cdr3_nt: TGTGCCAGCAGCTGGTTACTAGCGGGAGGCTACGAGCAGTACTTC
cdr3_aa: CASSWLLAGGYEQYF

d_call: TRBD1
clone_size: NA
j_call: TRBJ1-2
v_call: TRBV9
cdr3_nt: TGTGCCAGCAGCGTCCCCGGGACAGGGGTGAATGGCTACACCTTC
cdr3_aa: CASSVPGTGVNGYTF

d_call: NA
clone_size: few
j_call: TRBJ1-1
v_call: TRBV5-6
cdr3_nt: TGTGCCAGCAGCTTGAACGTGAACACTGAAGCTTTCTTT
cdr3_aa: CASSLNVNTEAFF

d_call: NA
clone_size: NA
j_call: TRBJ2-1
v_call: TRBV4-3
cdr3_nt: TGCGCCAGCAGCCAAGACGACAGGCTACCTTACAATGAGCAGTTCTTC
cdr3_aa: CASSQDDRLPYNEQFF

d_call: NA
clone_size: NA
j_call: TRBJ2-2
v_call: TRBV6-1
cdr3_nt: TGTGCCAGGGGGAACACCGGGGAGCTGTTTTTT
cdr3_aa: CARGNTGELFF

d_call: TRBD1
clone_size: NA
j_call: TRBJ1-6
v_call: TRBV4-1
cdr3_nt: TGCGCCAGCAGCCAAGAAGGGACAGGGTACCCTTCACCCCTCCACTTT
cdr3_aa: CASSQEGTGYPSPLHF

d_call: NA
clone_size: NA
j_call: TRBJ1-5
v_call: TRBV27
cdr3_nt: TGTGCCAGCAGTTTGAGTCGGGGTTGGTCTAGCAATCAGCCCCAGCATTTT
cdr3_aa: CASSLSRGWSSNQPQHF

d_call: NA
clone_size: NA
j_call: TRBJ2-7
v_call: TRBV19
cdr3_nt: TGTGCCAGTAGTGTCGGGACACATTACTACGAGCAGTACTTC
cdr3_aa: CASSVGTHYYEQYF

d_call: TRBD1
clone_size: NA
j_call: TRBJ1-5
v_call: TRBV4-1
cdr3_nt: TGCGCCAGCCGACCGGGACAGGGAGGCAATCAGCCCCAGCATTTT
cdr3_aa: CASRPGQGGNQPQHF

d_call: NA
clone_size: NA
j_call: TRBJ2-4
v_call: TRBV7-2
cdr3_nt: TGTGCCACGGCGGAGAACATACTAGCCAAAAACATTCAGTACTTC
cdr3_aa: CATAENILAKNIQYF

d_call: TRBD1
clone_size: NA
j_call: TRBJ2-5
v_call: TRBV7-2
cdr3_nt: TGTGCCAGCAACAGGGGAGAGACCCAGTACTTC
cdr3_aa: CASNRGETQYF

d_call: NA
clone_size: NA
j_call: TRBJ1-6
v_call: TRBV10-3
cdr3_nt: TGTGCCATCAGTGAGTCGTTATGGCAGGGCCCCTATAATTCACCCCTCCACTTT
cdr3_aa: CAISESLWQGPYNSPLHF